This is a list of T cell receptor beta chains from one sample in a study of shared clonotypes between healthy human individuals. Assay: immunoSEQ multiplex PCR; the TCRdb copy retains only in-frame clones and omits some. Of some 800,000 clones in the sample, 80% to 95% were seen once. The sample comprised naive CD8+ T cells sorted from blood. Every receptor here comes from a man aged 25-45 years in good health. Each CDR3 is given with its conserved first and last residue. Each record gives: CDR3 protein, V gene, J gene.

CASSHHPLTGDYEQYF	TRBV9	TRBJ2-7
CSARGAPEAFF	TRBV20-1	TRBJ1-1
CASSVATGREQFF	TRBV9	TRBJ2-1
CSVEDQSYEQYF	TRBV29-1	TRBJ2-7
CASSFISGRATGELFF	TRBV27	TRBJ2-2
CASSLLIAVSEETQYF	TRBV7-9	TRBJ2-5
CASSEAGTPDTEAFF	TRBV6-1	TRBJ1-1
CASSFRGFGTEAFF	TRBV27	TRBJ1-1
CASRGLAGQETQYF	TRBV27	TRBJ2-5
CASSILGWDEQFF	TRBV19	TRBJ2-1
CSVEEDRFGNTIYF	TRBV29-1	TRBJ1-3
CSAEGGTTSSYEQYF	TRBV29-1	TRBJ2-7
CASSSWTGGNTEAFF	TRBV7-8	TRBJ1-1
CAISESGASGTQYF	TRBV10-3	TRBJ2-5
CASSFPRGGAYEQYF	TRBV28	TRBJ2-7
CASSFEGGSNQPQHF	TRBV7-9	TRBJ1-5
CASSLLAGPSSYEQYF	TRBV5-1	TRBJ2-7
CASSSGLANEQFF	TRBV19	TRBJ2-1
CASSLLPGSSYEQYF	TRBV5-8	TRBJ2-7
CASSQDRGGTYEQYF	TRBV4-1	TRBJ2-7
CASSHGADEQFF	TRBV4-2	TRBJ2-1
CASRAGVGTEAFF	TRBV6-6	TRBJ1-1
CASSHGDEQYF	TRBV10-2	TRBJ2-7
CAWTSRGLGQVSYEQYF	TRBV30	TRBJ2-7
CATSIWTGDTQYF	TRBV15	TRBJ2-3
CASSDPVRLRTGELFF	TRBV7-8	TRBJ2-2
CASSLLTGGHRGETQYF	TRBV5-5	TRBJ2-5
CATSRDNHYEQYF	TRBV15	TRBJ2-7
CASGSGDPGSYEQYF	TRBV6-5	TRBJ2-7
CASSLATGNNYGYTF	TRBV11-2	TRBJ1-2
CASSIGIRGLDIQYF	TRBV19	TRBJ2-4
CAISEASGRAPYEQFF	TRBV10-3	TRBJ2-1
CASRPGSGELFF	TRBV27	TRBJ2-2
CASSEARDGSNEQFF	TRBV6-4	TRBJ2-1
CAWDSLGSSTDTQYF	TRBV30	TRBJ2-3
CASSPWGLQETQYF	TRBV4-1	TRBJ2-5
CASSSGVFYEQYF	TRBV27	TRBJ2-7
CASRAGETQYF	TRBV28	TRBJ2-5
CATSRTGLIQETQYF	TRBV15	TRBJ2-5
CASSLSTLGAKNIQYF	TRBV2	TRBJ2-4
CASSHDRDGRWTDTQYF	TRBV4-3	TRBJ2-3
CASSSTSGPYNEQFF	TRBV11-2	TRBJ2-1
CASSSHRAGTGELFF	TRBV27	TRBJ2-2
CASRSSSGNSYEQYF	TRBV27	TRBJ2-7
CASSVGGRAPGELFF	TRBV9	TRBJ2-2
CASSVVWADTQYF	TRBV9	TRBJ2-3
CASSSPSGSTGEQYF	TRBV27	TRBJ2-7
CASRLGESYEQYF	TRBV19	TRBJ2-7
CASGLPQNGDNEQFF	TRBV12-5	TRBJ2-1
CASSLLAGGPNEQFF	TRBV7-2	TRBJ2-1
CASSLAADRGPNQPQHF	TRBV7-8	TRBJ1-5
CASSLAEYAGQAEKLFF	TRBV7-6	TRBJ1-4
CSVGGWSRGPTDTQYF	TRBV29-1	TRBJ2-3
CASSYDTGGAGVYDQPQHF	TRBV5-8	TRBJ1-5
CASDDRPYPGAATNEKLFF	TRBV19	TRBJ1-4
CASRAGSYEQYF	TRBV7-9	TRBJ2-7
CAWKRTSGRVTGELFF	TRBV30	TRBJ2-2
CASSPLAGAKTGELFF	TRBV5-1	TRBJ2-2
CASRATGTAHTEAFF	TRBV14	TRBJ1-1
CASSLGAGATYEQYF	TRBV11-2	TRBJ2-7